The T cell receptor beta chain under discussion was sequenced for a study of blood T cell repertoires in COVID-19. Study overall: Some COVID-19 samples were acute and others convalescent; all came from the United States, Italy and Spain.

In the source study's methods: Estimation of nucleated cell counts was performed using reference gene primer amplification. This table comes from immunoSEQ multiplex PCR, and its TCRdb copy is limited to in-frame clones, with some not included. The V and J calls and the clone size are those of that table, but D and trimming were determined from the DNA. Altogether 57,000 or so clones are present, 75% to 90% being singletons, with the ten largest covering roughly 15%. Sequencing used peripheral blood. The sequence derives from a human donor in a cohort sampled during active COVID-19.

The CDR3 spells CASSSQSSYEQYF. CDR3 sequence (DNA): TGTGCCAGCAGTTCACAGAGCTCCTACGAGCAGTACTTC. The V call is TRBV28, the J call TRBJ2-7, with unresolved D. V dropped 4 bases and J dropped 0 bases, with 7 bases sitting between them. Looked up from germline, CDR1 is MDHEN and CDR2 is SYDVKM. The CDR3 contains 13 residues.